What follows describes a single T cell receptor (beta chain). The antigen is unknown. A junction end diverges from the germline sequence, so it may reflect a read error. The data derive from a study of blood T cells in healthy people across ages. Looking at the study overall: About one barcoded beta molecule per two T cells came from capture by template switching. General study findings and limits: Using unsorted PBMCs precluded a conclusive naive versus antigen-experienced comparison.

A minimum of 7 million PBMCs was isolated per sample. The use of a sample-barcoded 5' primer and a J-beta primer mix characterized a second PCR of roughly 6 to 11 cycles. Every single cDNA molecule received a tag from a template-switch adaptor with 12 random nucleotides. TCRdb passed the 5' RACE reads through MiXCR, listing each CDR3 protein once. Of about 1.6 million distinct CDR3 sequences listed, roughly a third were seen once; the top ten hold about 10%. The sample comprised blood. This TCR derives from a woman aged 25 to 39 in good health.

The CDR3 DNA follows: TGTGCCAACAGCCAAGGAGGACTAGCCTATGAGCAGTTCTTC. Its protein product is CANSQGGLAYEQFF. The rearrangement joins TRBV14 to TRBJ2-1, with 8 bases aligning to TRBD2. Germline CDR1 and CDR2: SGHDN and FVKESK. This CDR3 is 14 amino acids long.